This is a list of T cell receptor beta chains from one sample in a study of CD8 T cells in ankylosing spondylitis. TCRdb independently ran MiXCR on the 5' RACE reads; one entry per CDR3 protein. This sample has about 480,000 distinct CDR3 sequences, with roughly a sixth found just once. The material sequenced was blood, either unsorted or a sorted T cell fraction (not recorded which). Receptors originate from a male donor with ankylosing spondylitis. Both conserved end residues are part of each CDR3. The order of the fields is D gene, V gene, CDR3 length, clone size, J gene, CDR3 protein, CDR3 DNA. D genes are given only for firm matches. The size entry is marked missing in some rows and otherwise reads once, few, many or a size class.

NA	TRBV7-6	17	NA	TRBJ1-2	CASSLDFRILTNYGYTF	TGTGCCAGCAGCTTAGATTTCCGGATCCTGACTAACTATGGCTACACCTTC
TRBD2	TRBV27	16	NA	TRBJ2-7	CASSLWLAGGTYEQYF	TGTGCCAGCAGTTTATGGCTAGCGGGAGGAACCTACGAGCAGTACTTC
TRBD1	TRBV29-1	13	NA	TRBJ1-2	CSVLGQGDYGYTF	TGCAGCGTCCTGGGACAGGGAGACTATGGCTACACCTTC
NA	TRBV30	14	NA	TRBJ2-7	CAWSGGTNTYEQYF	TGTGCCTGGAGTGGGGGGACAAATACCTACGAGCAGTACTTC
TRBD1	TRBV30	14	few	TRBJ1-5	CAWSRGTGGQPQHF	TGTGCCTGGAGTCGGGGGACAGGGGGTCAGCCCCAGCATTTT
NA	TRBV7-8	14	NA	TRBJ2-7	CASSLDQGYYEQYF	TGTGCCAGCAGCTTAGACCAGGGGTACTACGAGCAGTACTTC
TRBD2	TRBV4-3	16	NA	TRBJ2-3	CASSQGTGGITDTQYF	TGCGCCAGCAGCCAAGGGACCGGGGGGATAACAGATACGCAGTATTTT
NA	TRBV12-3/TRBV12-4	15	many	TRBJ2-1	CASSFWTHHSNEQFF	TGTGCCAGCAGTTTCTGGACTCACCATTCCAATGAGCAGTTCTTC
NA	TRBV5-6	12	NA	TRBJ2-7	CASSFRSHEQYF	TGTGCCAGCAGCTTCAGGAGCCACGAGCAGTACTTC
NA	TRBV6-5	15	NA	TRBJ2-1	CASSYTQGFYNEQFF	TGTGCCAGCAGTTACACTCAGGGGTTCTACAATGAGCAGTTCTTC
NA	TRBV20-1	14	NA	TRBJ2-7	CSADEGRIIYEQYF	TGCAGTGCTGATGAGGGGCGGATAATCTACGAGCAGTACTTC
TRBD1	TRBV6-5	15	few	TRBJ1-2	CASSSTGTANYGYTF	TGTGCCAGCAGTTCCACCGGGACAGCCAACTATGGCTACACCTTC
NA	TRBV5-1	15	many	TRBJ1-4	CASSTQGPANEKLFF	TGCGCCAGCAGCACCCAGGGGCCGGCTAATGAAAAACTGTTTTTT
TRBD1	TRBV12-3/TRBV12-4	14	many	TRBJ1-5	CASRGQGVRLPQHF	TGTGCCAGCAGGGGACAGGGAGTAAGACTGCCCCAGCATTTT
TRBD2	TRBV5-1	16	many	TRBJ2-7	CASSLETSGSPYEQYF	TGCGCCAGCAGCTTGGAAACTAGCGGGAGTCCCTACGAGCAGTACTTC
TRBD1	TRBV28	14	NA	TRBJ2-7	CASSPRTGGDEQYF	TGTGCCAGCAGTCCGCGGACAGGGGGCGACGAGCAGTACTTC
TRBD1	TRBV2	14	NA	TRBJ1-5	CASRGQGMIQPQHF	TGTGCCAGCAGGGGACAGGGCATGATTCAGCCCCAGCATTTT
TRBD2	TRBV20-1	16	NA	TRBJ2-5	CSALGLAGDRQETQYF	TGCAGTGCCTTGGGACTAGCGGGAGATCGGCAAGAGACCCAGTACTTC
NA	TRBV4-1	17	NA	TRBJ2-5	CASSQALTQPYQETQYF	TGCGCCAGCAGCCAAGCTCTGACACAACCGTACCAAGAGACCCAGTACTTC
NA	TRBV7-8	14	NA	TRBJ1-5	CASSSQASNQPQHF	TGTGCCAGCAGCTCACAGGCTAGCAATCAGCCCCAGCATTTT
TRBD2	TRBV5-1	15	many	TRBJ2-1	CASSFGTSVYNEQFF	TGCGCCAGCAGCTTCGGGACTAGTGTTTACAATGAGCAGTTCTTC
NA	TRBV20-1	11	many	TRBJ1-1	CSGLMNTEAFF	TGCAGTGGACTCATGAACACTGAAGCTTTCTTT
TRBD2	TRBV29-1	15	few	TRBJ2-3	CSVITVPGLADTQYF	TGCAGCGTGATTACTGTCCCGGGACTAGCTGATACGCAGTATTTT
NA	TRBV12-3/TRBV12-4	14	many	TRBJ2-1	CASNPRTSYNEQFF	TGTGCCAGCAACCCGAGGACTTCATACAATGAGCAGTTCTTC
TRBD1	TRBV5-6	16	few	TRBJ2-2	CASTSRRGRMTGELFF	TGTGCCAGCACCTCCCGCAGGGGGCGAATGACCGGGGAGCTGTTTTTT
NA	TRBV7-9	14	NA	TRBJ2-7	CASSPERGSYEQYF	TGTGCCAGCAGCCCGGAGCGCGGCTCCTACGAGCAGTACTTC
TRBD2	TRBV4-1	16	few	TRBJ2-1	CASSSSGRGAYNEQFF	TGCGCCAGCAGCTCTAGCGGGAGGGGGGCCTACAATGAGCAGTTCTTC
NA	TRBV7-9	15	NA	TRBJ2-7	CASSMQTGSTYEQYF	TGTGCCAGCAGCATGCAGACGGGGTCCACCTACGAGCAGTACTTC
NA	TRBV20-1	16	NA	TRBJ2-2	CSAREGAGRSTGELFF	TGCAGTGCTAGAGAGGGGGCAGGGAGGAGCACCGGGGAGCTGTTTTTT